This TCR beta chain was recovered during a study of CD4 T cell repertoires in COVID-19. Study-wide results and caveats: Some SARS-CoV-2 clonotypes, between roughly 7 and 27%, recurred in SARS-CoV and/or HKU1 cultures. Two or all three memory subsets shared several highly expanded SARS-CoV-2-reactive clonotypes.

As regards this clone: As yet, its antigen is unknown.

These memory T cells were uncultured and sequenced directly after ex vivo isolation. Measured with immunoSEQ multiplex PCR; TCRdb has only the in-frame clones, and not every one. This table has 20,000 to 25,000 clones, roughly 84% appearing once. The CDR3 totals 16 residues. CDR1 is MDHEN, CDR2 SYDVKM, per germline. V lost 5 bases and J lost 1; bases outside the gene matches: 7. This sequence originates from a human donor who had COVID-19. This specimen was central memory CD4+ T cells from blood, taken before the COVID-19 pandemic. The chain joins TRBV28 to TRBJ2-5; 10 bases match TRBD1. The CDR3 DNA follows: TGTGCCAGCAGTGTACCGCGGACAGGGGGCCAAGAGACCCAGTACTTC. It encodes CASSVPRTGGQETQYF.